This passage covers 10 T cell receptor beta chains from one sample sequenced in a study of shared clonotypes between healthy human individuals. Profiled with immunoSEQ multiplex PCR; TCRdb holds only in-frame clones, not every one. The data contain about 1 million clones, more than 65% of them seen just once; the ten biggest clones take up roughly 1.5%. Sequenced sample: memory CD4+ T cells sorted from blood. As to subset: CD45RA-negative fraction. The source is a man younger than 35 in good health.

V usage is TRBV2 and J usage is TRBJ2-7, with 9 bases lining up with TRBD1. V gave up 7 bases and J gave up 7 bases; unmatched junction bases: 8. Germline assignment: CDR1 SNHLY and CDR2 FYNNEI. The CDR3 spans 13 residues. The CDR3 sequence: CASNSGTGREQYF. CDR3 DNA: TGTGCCAGCAACTCCGGGACAGGGCGAGAGCAGTACTTC.

This clone has a handful of counts. Being one base from a much bigger clone, this may be a read error. The V gene is TRBV6-5, the J gene TRBJ2-3; D remains ambiguous. V was shortened by 6 bases and J by 2 bases, with 3 bases between the two germline ends. The V gene's germline CDR1 is MNHEY and CDR2 SVGAGI. The CDR3 sequence is 11 residues long. The CDR3 DNA sequence: TGTGCCAGCAGCACCACAGATACGCAGTATTTT. Encoded protein: CASSTTDTQYF.

The V call is TRBV19, the J call TRBJ1-2; D is uncertain. The germline CDR1 and CDR2 sequences are LNHDA and SQIVND (reference sequence). The CDR3 is made up of 12 amino acids. Trimming removed 7 bases from V and 2 bases from J, with 8 bases in between. The CDR3 spells CASTRENYGYTF. In DNA, the CDR3 is TGTGCCAGTACGAGAGAGAACTATGGCTACACCTTC.

This chain links TRBV9 with TRBJ2-2; the match to TRBD1 covers 8 bases. Germline V gives CDR1 SGDLS, CDR2 YYNGEE. CDR3 size: 15 residues. The ends lost 4 bases at V and 6 bases at J; junction bases unmatched: 8. DNA of the CDR3: TGTGCCAGCAGCACGGGGACAGGACCCCCCGGGGAGCTGTTTTTT. This sequence encodes CASSTGTGPPGELFF.

The chain combines TRBV30 with TRBJ2-5; D unclear. With 0 bases removed from V and 7 bases from J, the gap between germline ends came to 12 bases. In germline, CDR1 is GTSNPN, CDR2 SVGIG (reference sequence). This CDR3 region has 13 residues. CDR3 amino acids: CAWSVGTSPTQYF. CDR3 bases: TGTGCCTGGAGTGTAGGCACCTCCCCGACCCAGTACTTC.

This chain uses TRBV5-6 with TRBJ2-2; D is uncertain. Germline V gene lookup returns CDR1 SGHDT and CDR2 YYEEEE. The V end lost 6 bases, the J end lost 1 base, and 7 bases lay between the germline ends. This CDR3 spans 13 amino acids. CDR3 in amino acids: CASNSRNTGELFF. In DNA, the CDR3 is TGTGCCAGCAATAGCAGGAACACCGGGGAGCTGTTTTTT.

This clone was observed once. The chain is built from TRBV11-3 and TRBJ1-1; D remains unclear. Looked up from germline, CDR1 is SGHNT and CDR2 is YENEEA. The ends were cut back, 5 bases at V and 6 bases at J, with 16 bases in the middle. This CDR3 has 14 amino acids. CDR3 nucleotide sequence: TGTGCCAGCAGCCCCAGTGTCGGGAGGGCTGAAGCTTTCTTT. Residues: CASSPSVGRAEAFF.

The rearrangement uses TRBV19 and TRBJ1-2, with TRBD1 identical over 8 bases. The length of the CDR3 is 15 residues. After removal of 6 bases from V and 4 bases from J, the junction contained 10 bases not matched to a gene. CDR1 is LNHDA and CDR2 is SQIVND in the germline V gene (reference sequence). The CDR3 nucleotides read TGTGCCAGTAGAAGTCCGCAGGGGGCTATCTATGGCTACACCTTC. This gives the protein CASRSPQGAIYGYTF.

The V and J genes are TRBV30 and TRBJ1-3; unclear D gene. The CDR3 loop spans 14 amino acids. The ends were cut back, 0 bases at V and 0 bases at J, with 6 bases in the middle. Germline V lookup: CDR1 GTSNPN, CDR2 SVGIG (reference sequence). The CDR3 spells CAWSVPSSGNTIYF. DNA for the CDR3: TGTGCCTGGAGTGTACCAAGCTCTGGAAACACCATATATTTT.

V and J are TRBV7-2 and TRBJ2-1; no reliable D call. The ends were cut back, 3 bases at V and 0 bases at J, with 3 bases in the middle. Per germline, CDR1 SGHTA and CDR2 FQGNSA. This CDR3 comprises 13 residues. CDR3 loop: CASSFSSYNEQFF. CDR3 sequence (DNA): TGTGCCAGCAGCTTTTCCTCCTACAATGAGCAGTTCTTC.